This is a list of T cell receptor beta chains from one sample in a study of tumor-infiltrating lymphocytes in primary liver carcinoma. TCRdb reanalysed the multiplex PCR reads using MiXCR and keeps one entry per CDR3 protein. This table holds about 180,000 distinct CDR3 sequences, roughly three fifths found once. The sample consisted of peripheral blood. Source of these receptors: a man aged 35 to 55 with primary liver carcinoma and hepatitis B virus infection. Both conserved end residues are part of each CDR3. The D gene is left open where the match is weak. Some rows have no size entry. The others give once, few or many, or a class for an expanded clone.

V gene: TRBV4-1
clone size: NA
D gene: NA
J gene: TRBJ2-2
CDR3 protein: CASSQQSRRESTGELFF
CDR3 DNA: TGCGCCAGCAGCCAACAGTCCAGGCGGGAATCCACCGGGGAGCTGTTTTTT

V gene: TRBV6-5
clone size: NA
D gene: NA
J gene: TRBJ2-7
CDR3 protein: CASSYSWEKGYEQYF
CDR3 DNA: TGTGCCAGCAGTTACTCATGGGAGAAGGGTTACGAGCAGTACTTC

V gene: TRBV11-2
clone size: many
D gene: TRBD1
J gene: TRBJ2-1
CDR3 protein: CASSTPGQGTHEQFF
CDR3 DNA: TGTGCCAGCAGCACCCCGGGACAGGGTACCCATGAGCAGTTCTTC

V gene: TRBV6-6
clone size: NA
D gene: NA
J gene: TRBJ1-2
CDR3 protein: CASSSVRTGEFNYGYTF
CDR3 DNA: TGTGCCAGCAGTTCCGTTCGTACGGGGGAATTTAACTATGGCTACACCTTC

V gene: TRBV4-2
clone size: few
D gene: NA
J gene: TRBJ2-3
CDR3 protein: CASSQGTSTDTQYF
CDR3 DNA: TGTGCCAGCAGCCAGGGGACGAGCACAGATACGCAGTATTTT

V gene: TRBV14
clone size: few
D gene: NA
J gene: TRBJ2-7
CDR3 protein: CASSREIGRGVEQYF
CDR3 DNA: TGTGCCAGCAGCCGGGAAATCGGCAGGGGAGTCGAGCAGTACTTC

V gene: TRBV10-2
clone size: NA
D gene: NA
J gene: TRBJ2-1
CDR3 protein: CASSWRSQTDEQFF
CDR3 DNA: TGCGCCAGCAGTTGGAGGTCACAGACCGATGAGCAGTTCTTC

V gene: TRBV4-1
clone size: NA
D gene: TRBD1
J gene: TRBJ1-4
CDR3 protein: CASSQQDRGEKLFF
CDR3 DNA: TGCGCCAGCAGCCAGCAAGACAGGGGTGAAAAACTGTTTTTT

V gene: TRBV11-2
clone size: once
D gene: NA
J gene: TRBJ1-4
CDR3 protein: CASSLGRGIGKLFF
CDR3 DNA: TGTGCCAGCAGCTTAGGACGGGGGATAGGAAAACTGTTTTTT

V gene: TRBV12-3/TRBV12-4
clone size: few
D gene: NA
J gene: TRBJ1-1
CDR3 protein: CASSSWGRGTEAFF
CDR3 DNA: TGTGCCAGCAGTTCGTGGGGACGAGGAACTGAAGCTTTCTTT

V gene: TRBV10-3
clone size: NA
D gene: NA
J gene: TRBJ2-1
CDR3 protein: CAISEPRTPNEQFF
CDR3 DNA: TGTGCCATCAGTGAGCCTCGGACCCCCAATGAGCAGTTCTTC

V gene: TRBV10-3
clone size: few
D gene: NA
J gene: TRBJ2-1
CDR3 protein: CAISVNEAGEQFF
CDR3 DNA: TGTGCCATCAGTGTAAATGAGGCGGGAGAGCAGTTCTTC

V gene: TRBV4-1
clone size: few
D gene: TRBD1
J gene: TRBJ1-6
CDR3 protein: CASSLPDRGNSPLHF
CDR3 DNA: TGCGCCAGCAGCTTACCCGACAGGGGTAATTCACCCCTCCACTTT

V gene: TRBV11-1
clone size: NA
D gene: NA
J gene: TRBJ1-6
CDR3 protein: CASSLIAGVVSPLHF
CDR3 DNA: TGTGCCAGCAGCTTAATCGCAGGGGTCGTATCACCCCTCCACTTT

V gene: TRBV24-1
clone size: NA
D gene: NA
J gene: TRBJ2-3
CDR3 protein: CATSDRRARGLPTDTQYF
CDR3 DNA: TGTGCCACCAGTGATCGCAGGGCGCGGGGCCTGCCCACAGATACGCAGTATTTT

V gene: TRBV29-1
clone size: NA
D gene: NA
J gene: TRBJ2-2
CDR3 protein: CSSRRGTGELFF
CDR3 DNA: TGCAGCTCCAGAAGGGGCACCGGGGAGCTGTTTTTT

V gene: TRBV12-3/TRBV12-4
clone size: NA
D gene: NA
J gene: TRBJ2-2
CDR3 protein: CASSFGAYTGELFF
CDR3 DNA: TGTGCCAGCAGTTTCGGAGCGTACACCGGGGAGCTGTTTTTT

V gene: TRBV14
clone size: NA
D gene: NA
J gene: TRBJ1-4
CDR3 protein: CACSDRRRIGTNEKLFF
CDR3 DNA: TGTGCCTGCAGCGACCGGAGAAGGATCGGGACTAATGAAAAACTGTTTTTT

V gene: TRBV11-2
clone size: NA
D gene: NA
J gene: TRBJ2-7
CDR3 protein: CASSLSSWVTYEQYF
CDR3 DNA: TGTGCAAGCAGCTTATCCAGTTGGGTTACCTACGAGCAGTACTTC

V gene: TRBV7-8
clone size: NA
D gene: NA
J gene: TRBJ2-6
CDR3 protein: CASSMLQGGSGANVLTF
CDR3 DNA: TGTGCCAGCAGCATGTTACAGGGAGGGTCTGGGGCCAACGTCCTGACTTTC

V gene: TRBV11-2
clone size: NA
D gene: NA
J gene: TRBJ2-2
CDR3 protein: CASSLQALAGDLFF
CDR3 DNA: TGTGCCAGCAGCTTACAGGCACTGGCCGGGGATCTGTTTTTT

V gene: TRBV10-3
clone size: NA
D gene: TRBD1
J gene: TRBJ2-5
CDR3 protein: CAISRNDRGETQYF
CDR3 DNA: TGTGCCATCAGTCGCAACGACAGGGGTGAGACCCAGTACTTC

V gene: TRBV6-1
clone size: NA
D gene: NA
J gene: TRBJ1-1
CDR3 protein: CATCDIVNTEAFF
CDR3 DNA: TGTGCCACTTGCGACATCGTTAACACTGAAGCTTTCTTT

V gene: TRBV5-4
clone size: NA
D gene: TRBD2
J gene: TRBJ2-3
CDR3 protein: CASSHDSTSGGGTDTQYF
CDR3 DNA: TGTGCCAGCAGCCACGACTCTACTAGCGGAGGGGGCACAGATACGCAGTATTTT

V gene: TRBV29-1
clone size: NA
D gene: NA
J gene: TRBJ1-2
CDR3 protein: CSVEDWVRSGYTF
CDR3 DNA: TGCAGCGTTGAAGATTGGGTCAGGTCTGGCTACACCTTC

V gene: TRBV25-1
clone size: NA
D gene: NA
J gene: TRBJ2-1
CDR3 protein: CASSDPSNEQFF
CDR3 DNA: TGTGCCAGCAGTGATCCCTCCAATGAGCAGTTCTTC

V gene: TRBV4-1
clone size: NA
D gene: TRBD1
J gene: TRBJ2-5
CDR3 protein: CASSPGGQQQETQYF
CDR3 DNA: TGCGCCAGCAGCCCAGGGGGACAGCAACAAGAGACCCAGTACTTC

V gene: TRBV7-9
clone size: NA
D gene: TRBD1
J gene: TRBJ1-2
CDR3 protein: CASSLSRDRLYCYTF
CDR3 DNA: TGTGCCAGCAGCTTATCCCGGGACAGGCTATATTGCTACACCTTC

V gene: TRBV6-1
clone size: NA
D gene: NA
J gene: TRBJ2-5
CDR3 protein: CASSEALSGSQETQYF
CDR3 DNA: TGTGCCAGCAGTGAAGCGTTATCGGGAAGTCAAGAGACCCAGTACTTC

V gene: TRBV12-3/TRBV12-4
clone size: NA
D gene: NA
J gene: TRBJ1-6
CDR3 protein: CVSSRIGEESPLHF
CDR3 DNA: TGTGTCAGCAGCCGCATCGGGGAGGAATCACCCCTCCACTTT

V gene: TRBV6-5
clone size: NA
D gene: TRBD2
J gene: TRBJ2-7
CDR3 protein: CASGQAPGLALEQYF
CDR3 DNA: TGTGCCAGCGGTCAAGCCCCGGGACTAGCCCTCGAGCAGTACTTC

V gene: TRBV2
clone size: NA
D gene: NA
J gene: TRBJ1-1
CDR3 protein: CASSVLGNTEAFF
CDR3 DNA: TGTGCCAGCAGTGTACTGGGGAACACTGAAGCTTTCTTT

V gene: TRBV4-1
clone size: few
D gene: TRBD1
J gene: TRBJ1-4
CDR3 protein: CASSRQGGEKLFF
CDR3 DNA: TGCGCCAGCAGCCGCCAGGGGGGTGAAAAACTGTTTTTT

V gene: TRBV2
clone size: NA
D gene: TRBD1
J gene: TRBJ1-6
CDR3 protein: CASSEETGGNSPLHF
CDR3 DNA: TGTGCCAGCAGTGAAGAGACAGGGGGGAATTCACCCCTCCACTTT

V gene: TRBV29-1
clone size: once
D gene: TRBD2
J gene: TRBJ2-5
CDR3 protein: CSVELASGRGRETQYF
CDR3 DNA: TGCAGCGTTGAGTTGGCTAGCGGGAGAGGTAGAGAGACCCAGTACTTC

V gene: TRBV11-2
clone size: NA
D gene: NA
J gene: TRBJ2-1
CDR3 protein: CASIRRGSYNEQFF
CDR3 DNA: TGTGCCAGCATCCGAAGGGGGTCATACAATGAACAGTTCTTC

V gene: TRBV7-9
clone size: NA
D gene: TRBD1
J gene: TRBJ2-7
CDR3 protein: CASSLVGTGVYEQYF
CDR3 DNA: TGTGCCAGCAGCTTAGTGGGGACAGGGGTCTACGAGCAGTACTTC

V gene: TRBV30
clone size: NA
D gene: NA
J gene: TRBJ2-1
CDR3 protein: CAWSPAPGHPERVF
CDR3 DNA: TGTGCCTGGAGTCCGGCCCCGGGACACCCCGAAAGGGTCTTC

V gene: TRBV12-3/TRBV12-4
clone size: NA
D gene: NA
J gene: TRBJ1-2
CDR3 protein: CANSFKAGGYTF
CDR3 DNA: TGTGCCAACAGTTTCAAGGCGGGAGGCTACACCTTC

V gene: TRBV10-3
clone size: NA
D gene: TRBD2
J gene: TRBJ2-7
CDR3 protein: CAIRGTIDSYEQYF
CDR3 DNA: TGTGCCATCAGAGGGACTATTGACTCCTACGAGCAATACTTC

V gene: TRBV14
clone size: NA
D gene: NA
J gene: TRBJ1-6
CDR3 protein: CASRHALIGAPLHF
CDR3 DNA: TGTGCCAGCAGACACGCTCTTATTGGTGCGCCCCTCCACTTT

V gene: TRBV29-1
clone size: NA
D gene: NA
J gene: TRBJ1-2
CDR3 protein: CSVEDSEGSADGYTF
CDR3 DNA: TGCAGCGTTGAAGATTCGGAGGGCAGCGCGGATGGCTACACCTTC

V gene: TRBV28
clone size: NA
D gene: NA
J gene: TRBJ2-6
CDR3 protein: CASSPHLISGANVLTF
CDR3 DNA: TGTGCCAGCAGTCCCCATCTGATCTCTGGGGCCAACGTCCTGACTTTC

V gene: TRBV7-3
clone size: NA
D gene: NA
J gene: TRBJ2-3
CDR3 protein: CASSKGFTDTQYF
CDR3 DNA: TGTGCCAGCAGCAAGGGGTTCACAGATACGCAGTATTTT

V gene: TRBV29-1
clone size: many
D gene: TRBD1
J gene: TRBJ2-7
CDR3 protein: CSVEQGPEQYF
CDR3 DNA: TGCAGCGTGGAACAGGGGCCCGAGCAGTACTTC

V gene: TRBV12-3/TRBV12-4
clone size: few
D gene: NA
J gene: TRBJ1-3
CDR3 protein: CASQEGSSGNTIYF
CDR3 DNA: TGTGCCAGCCAGGAGGGCAGCTCTGGAAACACCATATATTTT

V gene: TRBV24-1
clone size: once
D gene: NA
J gene: TRBJ2-1
CDR3 protein: CATSDLGDIHNEQFF
CDR3 DNA: TGTGCCACCAGTGATTTAGGGGACATACACAATGAGCAGTTCTTC

V gene: TRBV29-1
clone size: NA
D gene: TRBD2
J gene: TRBJ2-1
CDR3 protein: CSAGVAGSNEHFF
CDR3 DNA: TGCAGCGCTGGGGTAGCGGGATCCAATGAGCATTTCTTC

V gene: TRBV11-2
clone size: many
D gene: NA
J gene: TRBJ2-6
CDR3 protein: CASSASSGANVLTF
CDR3 DNA: TGTGCCAGCAGCGCTAGCTCTGGGGCCAACGTCCTGACTTTC

V gene: TRBV11-2
clone size: many
D gene: NA
J gene: TRBJ2-1
CDR3 protein: CASSLEVAVLNEQFF
CDR3 DNA: TGTGCCAGCAGCTTAGAGGTAGCGGTGCTAAATGAGCAGTTCTTC

V gene: TRBV6-6
clone size: few
D gene: NA
J gene: TRBJ2-7
CDR3 protein: CASSYLGGGSYEQYF
CDR3 DNA: TGTGCCAGCAGTTACCTCGGTGGGGGGTCCTACGAGCAGTACTTC

V gene: TRBV12-3/TRBV12-4
clone size: NA
D gene: TRBD2
J gene: TRBJ2-5
CDR3 protein: CASSRSGTETQYF
CDR3 DNA: TGTGCCAGCAGCCGAAGCGGGACAGAGACCCAGTACTTC

V gene: TRBV7-9
clone size: NA
D gene: TRBD1
J gene: TRBJ1-2
CDR3 protein: CASSPRTGNYGYTF
CDR3 DNA: TGTGCCAGCAGCCCCCGGACAGGGAACTATGGCTACACCTTC

V gene: TRBV6-5
clone size: NA
D gene: NA
J gene: TRBJ1-1
CDR3 protein: CASSFSPTGTAEAFF
CDR3 DNA: TGTGCCAGCAGTTTCTCCCCCACGGGCACCGCTGAAGCTTTCTTT

V gene: TRBV28
clone size: few
D gene: TRBD2
J gene: TRBJ2-1
CDR3 protein: CASSIAGGSHNEQFF
CDR3 DNA: TGTGCCAGCAGCATAGCGGGAGGGAGCCACAATGAGCAGTTCTTC

V gene: TRBV11-2
clone size: NA
D gene: NA
J gene: TRBJ2-1
CDR3 protein: CASSRVVGPYNEQFF
CDR3 DNA: TGTGCCAGCAGCCGGGTGGTCGGCCCCTACAATGAGCAGTTCTTC

V gene: TRBV6-1
clone size: NA
D gene: NA
J gene: TRBJ2-7
CDR3 protein: CASSGAGTTSYEQYF
CDR3 DNA: TGTGCCAGCAGTGGGGCCGGGACAACATCCTACGAGCAGTACTTC